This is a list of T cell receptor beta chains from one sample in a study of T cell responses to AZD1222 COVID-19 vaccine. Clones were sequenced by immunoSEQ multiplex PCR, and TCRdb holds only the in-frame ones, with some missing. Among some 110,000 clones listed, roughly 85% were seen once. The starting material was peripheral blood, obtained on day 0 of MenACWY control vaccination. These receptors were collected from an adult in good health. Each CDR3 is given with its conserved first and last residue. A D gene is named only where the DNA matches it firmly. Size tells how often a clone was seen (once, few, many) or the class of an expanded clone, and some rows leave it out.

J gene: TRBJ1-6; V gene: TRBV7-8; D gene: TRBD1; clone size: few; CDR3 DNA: TGTGCCAGCAGCTACTCCGTGGGGACAGATAATTCACCCCTCCACTTT; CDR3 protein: CASSYSVGTDNSPLHF
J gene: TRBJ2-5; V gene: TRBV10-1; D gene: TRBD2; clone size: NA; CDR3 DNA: TGCGCCAGCAAAAGGGAGCGGGGGCAAGAGACCCAGTACTTC; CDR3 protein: CASKRERGQETQYF
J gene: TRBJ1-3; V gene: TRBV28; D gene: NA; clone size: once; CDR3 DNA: TGTGCCAGCAGACGCCTAGGAAACACCATATATTTT; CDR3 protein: CASRRLGNTIYF
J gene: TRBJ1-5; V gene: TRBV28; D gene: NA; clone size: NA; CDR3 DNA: TGTGCCAGCAGGGGTGGGCAGCCCCAGCATTTT; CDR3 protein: CASRGGQPQHF
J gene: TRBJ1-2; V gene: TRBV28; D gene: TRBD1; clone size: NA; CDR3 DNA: TGTGCCAGCATCCCCCGGGACAGCTATGGCTACACCTTC; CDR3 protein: CASIPRDSYGYTF
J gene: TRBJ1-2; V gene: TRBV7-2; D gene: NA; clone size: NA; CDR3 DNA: TGTGCCAGCAGCCACGCTCCGCCGGTAACGGCTTCCTATGGCTACACCTTC; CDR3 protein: CASSHAPPVTASYGYTF
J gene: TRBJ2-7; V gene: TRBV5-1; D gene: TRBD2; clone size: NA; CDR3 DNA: TGCGCCAGCAGCTTGGGGACTAGCGGTTACGAGCAGTACTTC; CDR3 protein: CASSLGTSGYEQYF
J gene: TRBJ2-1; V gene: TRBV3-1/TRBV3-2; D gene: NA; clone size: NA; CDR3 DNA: TGTGCCAGCAGTCAGGGGGGAGTTGCATCTTACAATGAGCAGTTCTTC; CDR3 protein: CASSQGGVASYNEQFF
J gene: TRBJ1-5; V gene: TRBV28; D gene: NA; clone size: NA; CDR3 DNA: TGTGCCAGCAGTATCTCCAGCCGTTTGGGTCAGCCCCAGCATTTT; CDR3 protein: CASSISSRLGQPQHF
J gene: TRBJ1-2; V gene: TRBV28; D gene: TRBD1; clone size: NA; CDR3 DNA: TGTGCCAGCAGTTTAAAAAGGACAGGGGGCTTCGGCTACACCTTC; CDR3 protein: CASSLKRTGGFGYTF
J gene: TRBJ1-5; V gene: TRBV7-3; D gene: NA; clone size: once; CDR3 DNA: TGTGCCAGCAGCGTCTCCGGCAGGGGAAATCAGCCCCAGCATTTT; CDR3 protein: CASSVSGRGNQPQHF
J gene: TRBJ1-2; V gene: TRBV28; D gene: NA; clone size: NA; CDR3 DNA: TGTGCCAGCAGTCCCGGGACGGCCTTTAACTATGGCTACACCTTC; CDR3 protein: CASSPGTAFNYGYTF
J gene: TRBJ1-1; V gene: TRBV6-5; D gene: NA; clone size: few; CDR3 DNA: TGTGCCAGCAGTTTTTCGGGGGGGAACACTGAAGCTTTCTTT; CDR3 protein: CASSFSGGNTEAFF
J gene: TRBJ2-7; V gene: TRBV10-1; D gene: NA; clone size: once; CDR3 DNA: TGCGCCAGCAGTGAGCGGGCGAACGGGCCCTACGAGCAGTACTTC; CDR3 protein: CASSERANGPYEQYF
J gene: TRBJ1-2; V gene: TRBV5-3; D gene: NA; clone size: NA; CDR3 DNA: TGTGCCAGAAGCTTGTGGGGGAACTATGGCTACACCTTC; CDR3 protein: CARSLWGNYGYTF
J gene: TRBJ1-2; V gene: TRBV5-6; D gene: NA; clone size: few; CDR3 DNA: TGTGCCAGCAGCTTGGATGGCAGGGCTAACTATGGCTACACCTTC; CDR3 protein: CASSLDGRANYGYTF
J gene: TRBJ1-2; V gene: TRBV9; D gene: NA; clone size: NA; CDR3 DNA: TGTGCCAGCAGCGTAGTCCTCGGAGGCTCCGGCTACACCTTC; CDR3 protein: CASSVVLGGSGYTF
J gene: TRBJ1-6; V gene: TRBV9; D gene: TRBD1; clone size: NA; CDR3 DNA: TGTGCCAGCAGCGTCCTTGGACAGGGAGATTCACCCCTCCACTTT; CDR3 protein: CASSVLGQGDSPLHF
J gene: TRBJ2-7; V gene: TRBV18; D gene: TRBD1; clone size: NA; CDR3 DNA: TGTGCCAGCTCACCAACGGAAGGGACAGGGATCTACGAGCAGTACTTC; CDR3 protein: CASSPTEGTGIYEQYF
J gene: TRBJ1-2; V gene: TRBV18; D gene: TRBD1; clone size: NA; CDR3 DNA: TGTGCCAGCTCACCACCGGGACAGGGGAACTATGGCTACACCTTC; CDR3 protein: CASSPPGQGNYGYTF
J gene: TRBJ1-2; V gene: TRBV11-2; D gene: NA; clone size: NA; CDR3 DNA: TGTGCCAGCAGCTTAGACCGTACTTCCTATGGCTACACCTTC; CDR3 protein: CASSLDRTSYGYTF
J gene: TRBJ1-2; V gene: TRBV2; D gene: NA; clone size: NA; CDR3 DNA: TGTGCCAGCAGTTTTACAGGGAACTATGGCTACACCTTC; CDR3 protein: CASSFTGNYGYTF
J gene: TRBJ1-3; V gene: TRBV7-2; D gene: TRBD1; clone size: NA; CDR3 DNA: TGTGCCAGCAGCACCAGGGGGGCTATGAACTCTGGAAACACCATATATTTT; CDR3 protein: CASSTRGAMNSGNTIYF
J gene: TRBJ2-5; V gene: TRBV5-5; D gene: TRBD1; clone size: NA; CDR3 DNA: TGTGCCAGCAGCTTGATCAGGACGGGACAGGGCATAGAGACCCAGTACTTC; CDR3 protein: CASSLIRTGQGIETQYF
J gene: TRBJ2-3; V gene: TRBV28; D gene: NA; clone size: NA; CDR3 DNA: TGTGCCAGCAGTGGTCCGGGGAGGGGGTCAGATACGCAGTATTTT; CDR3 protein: CASSGPGRGSDTQYF
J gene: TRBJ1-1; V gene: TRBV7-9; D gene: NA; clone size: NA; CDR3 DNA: TGTGCCAGCAGCTTAAACAGGGTAGGGACTGAAGCTTTCTTT; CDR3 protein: CASSLNRVGTEAFF
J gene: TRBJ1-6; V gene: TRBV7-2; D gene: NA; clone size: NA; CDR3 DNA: TGTGCCAGCAGCATCAGGGCTGGGGATTCACCCCTCCACTTT; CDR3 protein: CASSIRAGDSPLHF
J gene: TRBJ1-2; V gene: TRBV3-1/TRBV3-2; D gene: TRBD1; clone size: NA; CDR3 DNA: TGTGCCAGCAGCCAAGAAGGAACAGGGGGGCGAGGTCAGGGCTACACCTTC; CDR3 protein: CASSQEGTGGRGQGYTF
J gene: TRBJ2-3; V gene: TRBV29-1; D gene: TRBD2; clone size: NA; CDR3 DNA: TGCAGCTGGGGGGGGGAAGATACGCAGTATTTT; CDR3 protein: CSWGGEDTQYF
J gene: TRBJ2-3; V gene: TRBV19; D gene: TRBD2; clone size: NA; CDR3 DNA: TGTGCCAGTAGTACGGGACTAGCGGGGGGCACAGATACGCAGTATTTT; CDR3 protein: CASSTGLAGGTDTQYF
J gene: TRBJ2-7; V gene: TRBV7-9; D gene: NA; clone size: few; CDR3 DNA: TGTGCCAGCAGCGAGGGCTACGAGCAGTACTTC; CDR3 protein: CASSEGYEQYF
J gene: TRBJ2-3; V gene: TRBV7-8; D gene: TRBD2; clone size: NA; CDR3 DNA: TGTGCCAGCACTGTGGGGAGCGGGGGGGCCAGTACAGATACGCAGTATTTT; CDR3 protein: CASTVGSGGASTDTQYF
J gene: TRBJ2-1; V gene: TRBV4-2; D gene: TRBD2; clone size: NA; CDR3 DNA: TGTGCCAGCAGCCAAGATTTTAGCGGGGGTTTTGGTGAGCAGTTCTTC; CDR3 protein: CASSQDFSGGFGEQFF
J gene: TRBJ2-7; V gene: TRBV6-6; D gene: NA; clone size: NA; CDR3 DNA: TGTGCCAGCAGTTACAAGAGGGGGGTCCAAGCCTACGAGCAGTACTTC; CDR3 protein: CASSYKRGVQAYEQYF
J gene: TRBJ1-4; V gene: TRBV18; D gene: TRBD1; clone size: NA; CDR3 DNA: TGTGCCAGCTCCCAGGGACAGGGGGCTGAAAAACTGTTTTTT; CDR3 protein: CASSQGQGAEKLFF
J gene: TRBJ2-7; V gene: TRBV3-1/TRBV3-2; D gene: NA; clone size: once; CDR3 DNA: TGTGCCAGCAGCCAAGATCTTGTGGTTAGTGGGGAGCAGTACTTC; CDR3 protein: CASSQDLVVSGEQYF
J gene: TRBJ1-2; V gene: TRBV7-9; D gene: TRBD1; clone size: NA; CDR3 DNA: TGTGCCAGCAGCTTAGGAGGACAGGGCCTTATGGGCTACACCTTC; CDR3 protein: CASSLGGQGLMGYTF
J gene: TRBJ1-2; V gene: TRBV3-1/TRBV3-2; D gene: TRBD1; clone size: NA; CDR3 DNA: TGTGCCAGCAGCCAAGGAAGGAGTACAGGGGGCGCCGGCAACTATGGCTACACCTTC; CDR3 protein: CASSQGRSTGGAGNYGYTF
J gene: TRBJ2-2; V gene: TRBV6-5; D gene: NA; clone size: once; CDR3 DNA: TGTGCCAGCAGTTACGACCCCACCGGGGAGCTGTTTTTT; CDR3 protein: CASSYDPTGELFF
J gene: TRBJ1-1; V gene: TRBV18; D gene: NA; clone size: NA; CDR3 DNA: TGTGCCAGCTCAACTCAGAGCATGAACACTGAAGCTTTCTTT; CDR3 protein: CASSTQSMNTEAFF
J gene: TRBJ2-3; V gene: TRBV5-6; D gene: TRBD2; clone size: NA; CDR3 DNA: TGTGCCAGCAGCACCCTAGCGGGGCCCGGCACAGATACGCAGTATTTT; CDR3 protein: CASSTLAGPGTDTQYF
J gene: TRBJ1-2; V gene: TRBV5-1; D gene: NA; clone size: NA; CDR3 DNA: TGCGCCAGCAGCCCTACTAGGGGCAGTCCAGGAAACTATGGCTACACCTTC; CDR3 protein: CASSPTRGSPGNYGYTF
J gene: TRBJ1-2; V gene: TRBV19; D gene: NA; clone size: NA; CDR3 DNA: TGTGCCAGTAGTGCGCAGGGTGGCTATGGCTACACCTTC; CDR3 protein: CASSAQGGYGYTF